This T cell receptor beta chain was sequenced for a study of T-cell memory formation after mild COVID-19. Study results and caveats: Clones that got smaller from day 15 to 85 had even CD4/CD8, while clones growing later tipped toward CD4+.

cDNA libraries for TCR alpha and TCR beta, carrying sample barcodes and UMIs, came from 5'RACE with constant-segment primers. TCRdb re-called the 5' RACE reads with MiXCR, one entry per CDR3 protein. This table has about 110,000 distinct CDR3 sequences, about 15% appearing once. This clonotype occurred a few times. Its specificity is not known. What was sequenced was PBMCs or a T cell subset sorted from them (not recorded which). This receptor was obtained from an adult woman who had mild COVID-19 (a few samples of this study predate the infection). Cell type and time point are not known.

The CDR3 spells CASSYSRDTQYF. CDR3 nucleotide sequence: TGTGCCAGCAGTTACTCGAGAGATACGCAGTATTTT. The chain carries TRBV6-5 and TRBJ2-3, with D unclear. The CDR3 runs to 12 residues. The germline V gene encodes CDR1 MNHEY and CDR2 SVGAGI. Trimming pared 0 bases from V and 5 bases from J, leaving 3 bases between.